This TCR beta chain originates from a study of identical twins' blood T cells. V was cut by 5 bases and J by 5 bases, with 7 bases left in between. The CDR3 contains 11 residues. CDR1 is DFQATT, CDR2 SNEGSKA, per germline (reference sequence). Using its own MiXCR run on the 5' RACE reads, TCRdb lists one record per CDR3 protein. The data show fewer than 450,000 distinct CDR3 sequences, 28% seen once. This clonotype was counted at least ten times. This TCR came from a woman between 18 and 50 years old in good health. The source material was PBMCs. The chain uses TRBV20-1 and TRBJ2-1; possibly TRBD1 for D (6 bases). The CDR3 region is CSAWTDNEQFF. The CDR3 nucleotides read TGCAGTGCTTGGACAGACAATGAGCAGTTCTTC.